These 13 T cell receptor beta chains were sequenced from one sample in a study of cytomegalovirus exposure and HLA in healthy donors. Clones were read by immunoSEQ multiplex PCR, and TCRdb kept only the in-frame ones, dropping some. The profile shows over 130,000 clones, about 87% of them singletons. Sequencing input: PBMCs. The receptors come from a man between 18 and 35 years old in good health and CMV-seropositive.

This clone was observed a few times. V usage is TRBV5-1 and J usage is TRBJ2-1; 12 positions agree with TRBD2. V was clipped by 7 bases and J by 5 bases; unmatched bases: 10. Looked up from germline, CDR1 is SGHRS and CDR2 is YFSETQ. The CDR3 is made up of 16 amino acids. CDR3 sequence reads: CASRPRLAGDHNEQFF. For the CDR3, the DNA is TGCGCCAGCCGACCCCGACTAGCGGGGGATCACAATGAGCAGTTCTTC.

The V gene is TRBV2, the J gene TRBJ2-6; 8 positions agree with TRBD1. The trim removed 6 bases at V and 2 bases at J, leaving 3 bases unmatched. Germline values: CDR1 SNHLY, CDR2 FYNNEI. The CDR3 spans 15 residues. CDR3 sequence: CASRTDRAGANVLTF. DNA of the CDR3: TGTGCCAGCAGAACGGACAGGGCTGGGGCCAACGTCCTGACTTTC.

The chain joins TRBV5-5 to TRBJ1-2; tentatively, D is TRBD1 (5 bases). The CDR3 totals 15 residues. Germline V CDR1 and CDR2: SGHKS, YYEKEE (reference sequence). V was trimmed by 4 bases and J by 6 bases, leaving 19 bases between them. The CDR3 region is CASSLRPPGGDGYTF. In DNA, the CDR3 is TGTGCCAGCAGCCTGCGCCCCCCTGGGGGGGATGGCTACACCTTC.

The rearrangement uses TRBV7-9 and TRBJ1-2, with a tentative D call TRBD1 (5 bases). Germline lookup yields CDR1 SEHNR and CDR2 FQNEAQ (reference sequence). The CDR3 is 15 residues long. V was trimmed by 0 bases and J by 2 bases, leaving 10 bases between them. Written as DNA, the CDR3 is TGTGCCAGCAGCTTAGCAGGCAGGACAAACTATGGCTACACCTTC. This translates into CASSLAGRTNYGYTF.

The CDR3, as DNA: TGCGCCAGCAGTTTGAATCCAGGGGGCGCGGGCTATGGCTACACCTTC. The encoded protein is CASSLNPGGAGYGYTF. This sequence joins TRBV5-1 and TRBJ1-2; TRBD1 matches 8 bases. Germline loops: CDR1 SGHRS, CDR2 YFSETQ. The CDR3 has 16 amino acids. After removal of 5 bases from V and 4 bases from J, the junction contained 13 bases not matched to a gene.

This chain joins TRBV5-1 and TRBJ1-4; D may be TRBD1 (6 bases). V lost 1 base to trimming and J lost 8 bases, with 9 bases between them. The CDR3 totals 13 residues. Per germline, CDR1 SGHRS and CDR2 YFSETQ. The CDR3 protein is CASSLTGYEKLFF. In nucleotides, the CDR3 is TGCGCCAGCAGCTTGACAGGGTACGAAAAACTGTTTTTT.

The chain employs TRBV27 and TRBJ2-3, with TRBD2 matching 9 bases. After removal of 6 bases from V and 3 bases from J, the junction contained 7 bases not matched to a gene. The CDR3 runs to 15 residues. In germline, CDR1 is MNHEY, CDR2 SMNVEV (reference sequence). CDR3 coding DNA: TGTGCCAGCAGGGAAATAGCGGGAGTTACAGATACGCAGTATTTT. Protein: CASREIAGVTDTQYF.

The genes are TRBV9 and TRBJ2-3; 10 bases fit TRBD2. The ends lost 3 bases at V and 3 bases at J; junction bases unmatched: 7. This CDR3 spans 16 amino acids. Looked up from germline, CDR1 is SGDLS and CDR2 is YYNGEE. The CDR3 loop reads CASSADSSGRTDTQYF. The DNA of the CDR3 is TGTGCCAGCAGCGCGGATAGTAGCGGGAGGACAGATACGCAGTATTTT. Together with reference TRBV9 and TRBJ2-3, the CDR3 gives the full variable domain: DSGVTQTPKHLITATGQRVTLRCSPRSGDLSVYWYQQSLDQGLQFLIQYYNGEERAKGNILERFSAQQFPDLHSELNLSSLELGDSALYFCASSADSSGRTDTQYFGPGTRLTVL.

The chain employs TRBV6-1 and TRBJ1-2; 9 bases are shared with TRBD1. The CDR3 covers 15 residues. Germline trimming cut 2 bases from V and 2 bases from J; bases unmatched to any gene: 3. The V gene's germline CDR1 is MNHNS and CDR2 SASEGT. The CDR3 DNA is TGTGCCAGCAGTGAATGGGGGACAGGGAACTATGGCTACACCTTC. This sequence encodes CASSEWGTGNYGYTF.

The chain links TRBV27 to TRBJ2-7; 7 nucleotides line up with TRBD2. Trimming cost V 5 bases and J 2 bases; bases outside gene matches: 27. The CDR3 has 21 residues. Looked up from germline, CDR1 is MNHEY and CDR2 is SMNVEV (reference sequence). The CDR3 here is CASSRQPKVSGLTSEAYEQYF. The CDR3 nucleotides read TGTGCCAGCAGTCGACAGCCTAAAGTATCGGGACTAACATCCGAGGCCTACGAGCAGTACTTC.

The V gene is TRBV5-1, the J gene TRBJ1-2; 7 nucleotides align to TRBD1. CDR1 and CDR2 from the germline V gene are SGHRS and YFSETQ. With V trimmed by 0 bases and J by 6 bases, 5 bases remained unmatched. CDR3 size: 14 residues. Written as DNA, the CDR3 is TGCGCCAGCAGCTTGGAGACAGGGCACCATGGCTACACCTTC. Its protein product is CASSLETGHHGYTF.

CDR3 loop: CAISESTSGSPINEQFF. The CDR3, as DNA: TGTGCCATCAGTGAGTCGACTAGCGGGAGCCCTATCAATGAGCAGTTCTTC. The rearrangement uses TRBV10-3 and TRBJ2-1; 12 bases agree with TRBD2. The length of the CDR3 is 17 residues. V lost 0 bases and J lost 6; bases outside the gene matches: 6. Germline-derived CDR1 and CDR2 are ENHRY and SYGVKD.

The rearrangement joins TRBV7-6 to TRBJ2-7; 9 bases map to TRBD1. In germline, CDR1 is SGHVS, CDR2 FNYEAQ. V was pared by 0 bases and J by 3 bases, with 3 bases of the junction left unmatched. CDR3 length: 15 residues. The CDR3 region has the DNA TGTGCCAGCAGCTTAGCGCTGGGACAGGGCTACGAGCAGTACTTC. It specifies CASSLALGQGYEQYF.